A single sample gave rise to the 22 T cell receptor beta chains below, sequenced in a study of cytomegalovirus exposure and HLA in healthy donors. The PCR ran on 60 Vbeta and 13 Jbeta primers. TCRdb keeps only in-frame clones here, not all; method: immunoSEQ multiplex PCR. Of under 200,000 clones listed, 81% are singletons. The sample comprised PBMCs. Source of these receptors: a man in his fifties in good health and CMV-seropositive.

This clone was recorded once. This chain links TRBV27 with TRBJ2-2; the D is unclear. The CDR3 has 14 residues. CDR1 and CDR2 from the germline V gene are MNHEY and SMNVEV (reference sequence). V was shortened by 3 bases and J by 0 bases, with 5 bases between the two germline ends. The CDR3, as DNA: TGTGCCAGCAGTTTTAGAACGAACACCGGGGAGCTGTTTTTT. Translating gives CASSFRTNTGELFF.

The J gene is TRBJ1-2, the V gene TRBV9; D call uncertain. The CDR3 sequence is 18 residues long. Deletions cut 0 bases from V and 3 bases from J, with 21 bases between. Per germline, CDR1 SGDLS and CDR2 YYNGEE. The CDR3: CASSVESPAEIQYYGYTF. The CDR3 nucleotides are TGTGCCAGCAGCGTAGAGTCGCCCGCAGAAATACAGTACTATGGCTACACCTTC.

This chain joins TRBV7-9 and TRBJ1-2; D uncertain. The CDR3 is made up of 14 amino acids. From germline, CDR1 is SEHNR and CDR2 FQNEAQ (reference sequence). Trimming pared 2 bases from V and 4 bases from J, leaving 11 bases between. Here the CDR3 reads CASSLREVTYGYTF. DNA for the CDR3: TGTGCCAGCAGCTTAAGAGAGGTTACCTATGGCTACACCTTC.

The gene calls are TRBV27 and TRBJ2-1, with TRBD2 matching 15 bases. Germline CDR1 is MNHEY and CDR2 is SMNVEV (reference sequence). Losses at the gene ends were 2 bases for V and 7 bases for J; bases not matched to a gene: 0. The CDR3 has 15 residues. DNA for the CDR3: TGTGCCAGCAGTTTAGGGACTAGCGGGAGGAATGAGCAGTTCTTC. It codes for CASSLGTSGRNEQFF.

The rearrangement links TRBV2 to TRBJ1-6; D perhaps matches TRBD1 (5 bases). V lost 6 bases and J lost 9, with 15 bases in between. CDR3 length: 14 amino acids. The V gene's germline CDR1 is SNHLY and CDR2 FYNNEI. The CDR3 spells CASSKTVMGSPLHF. The CDR3 coding sequence is TGTGCCAGCAGCAAGACAGTGATGGGTTCACCCCTCCACTTT.

This clone has only a few counts. J is TRBJ1-3 and V is TRBV28; 12 bases match TRBD1. Germline CDR1 is MDHEN and CDR2 is SYDVKM. Unmatched junction bases numbered 8, after V lost 6 bases and J lost 5 bases. This CDR3 has 16 residues. As DNA, the CDR3 is TGTGCCAGCAGCGACCAGGGGACAGGGGGCAGAAACACCATATATTTT. Translated, it gives CASSDQGTGGRNTIYF.

CDR3 sequence (DNA): TGTGCCAGCAGTTCCTCGAGGAGGGATCAGCCCCAGCATTTT. It translates to CASSSSRRDQPQHF. The chain links TRBV6-5 to TRBJ1-5; unclear D gene. Per germline, CDR1 MNHEY and CDR2 SVGAGI. The CDR3 consists of 14 residues. With 4 bases removed from V and 5 bases from J, the gap between germline ends came to 12 bases.

This sequence joins TRBV7-9 and TRBJ2-3; D is possibly TRBD2 (7 bases). The CDR3 spans 16 residues. Germline loops: CDR1 SEHNR, CDR2 FQNEAQ (reference sequence). Trimming removed 2 bases from V and 3 bases from J, with 15 bases in between. For the CDR3, the DNA is TGTGCCAGCAGCTTAATTAGGGGGGGGTTTACAGATACGCAGTATTTT. Translated, it gives CASSLIRGGFTDTQYF.

V is TRBV7-9 and J is TRBJ1-2; 10 bases map to TRBD1. This CDR3 is 15 amino acids long. With 10 bases clipped from V and 2 bases from J, the junction kept 10 bases outside the gene matches. The germline CDR1 and CDR2 sequences are SEHNR and FQNEAQ (reference sequence). The CDR3 coding sequence is TGTGCCACTACGACAGGGGGCGCCGGAAACTATGGCTACACCTTC. This translates into CATTTGGAGNYGYTF.

The chain combines TRBV18 with TRBJ2-7, with D possibly being TRBD2 (5 bases). Trimming left V 3 bases short and J 2 bases short, with 17 bases between. Germline CDR1 reads KGHSH; CDR2 reads LQKENI. The CDR3 totals 16 residues. This chain's CDR3 is CASSPPLRDGAYEQYF. The CDR3 DNA reads as TGTGCCAGCTCACCTCCACTCCGGGATGGCGCCTACGAGCAGTACTTC. The full variable domain, completed using reference TRBV18 and TRBJ2-7, is NAGVMQNPRHLVRRRGQEARLRCSPMKGHSHVYWYRQLPEEGLKFMVYLQKENIIDESGMPKERFSAEFPKEGPSILRIQQVVRGDSAAYFCASSPPLRDGAYEQYFGPGTRLTVT.

The genes are TRBV19 and TRBJ1-1, with TRBD1 as a possible D gene (5 bases). V was trimmed by 5 bases and J by 1 base, leaving 14 bases between them. Germline-derived CDR1 and CDR2 are LNHDA and SQIVND (reference sequence). This CDR3 has 15 residues. The CDR3 loop reads CASSREGRANTEAFF. CDR3 DNA sequence: TGTGCCAGTAGTCGGGAGGGCAGGGCGAACACTGAAGCTTTCTTT.

The rearrangement joins TRBV6-4 to TRBJ2-3, with D possibly being TRBD1 (5 bases). CDR3 length equals 16 residues. Deletions cut 2 bases from V and 8 bases from J, with 20 bases between. Germline CDR1 is MRHNA and CDR2 is SNTAGT. The CDR3 nucleotides read TGTGCCAGCAGTGACACAGACAGAATGCCTATACGTACGCAGTATTTT. As protein: CASSDTDRMPIRTQYF.

This sequence joins TRBV5-4 and TRBJ1-4; 7 bases fit TRBD1. The CDR3 is 14 residues long. V shed 6 bases, J shed 4 bases, and the junction held 6 bases outside the gene matches. Germline V gene sequence: CDR1 SGHNT, CDR2 YYREEE (reference sequence). DNA for the CDR3: TGTGCCAGCACCTCGGGACAGAATAATGAAAAACTGTTTTTT. It is translated as CASTSGQNNEKLFF.

This clone has just a few counts. V is TRBV2 and J is TRBJ1-6; 8 nucleotides agree with TRBD1. The CDR3 spans 13 residues. CDR1 is SNHLY, CDR2 FYNNEI, per germline. Losses at the gene ends were 4 bases for V and 7 bases for J; bases not matched to a gene: 0. The CDR3 is CASSGQGNSPLHF. The CDR3 DNA reads TGTGCCAGCAGTGGACAGGGGAATTCACCCCTCCACTTT.

The genes are TRBV4-2 and TRBJ1-1; a weak D match, TRBD1 (6 bases). Deletions cut 1 base from V and 7 bases from J, with 10 bases between. Germline CDR1 and CDR2: LGHNA and YNFKEQ. The CDR3 loop spans 13 amino acids. The CDR3 here is CASSQVEDSEAFF. In nucleotides, the CDR3 is TGTGCCAGCAGCCAAGTCGAGGACAGTGAAGCTTTCTTT.

The chain couples TRBV14 to TRBJ2-6, with D uncertain. This CDR3 contains 16 residues. Germline CDR1 is SGHDN and CDR2 is FVKESK. The V gene lost 1 base and the J gene lost 0 bases, with 7 bases spanning the gap. CDR3 sequence (DNA): TGTGCCAGCAGCCAAGGGTCCTACTCTGGGGCCAACGTCCTGACTTTC. Translated, it gives CASSQGSYSGANVLTF.

This clone was recorded once. The chain joins TRBV7-9 to TRBJ1-1, with 7 bases aligning to TRBD1. V was clipped by 4 bases and J by 5 bases; unmatched bases: 4. The CDR3 loop spans 13 amino acids. Germline V lookup: CDR1 SEHNR, CDR2 FQNEAQ (reference sequence). CDR3 amino acids: CASSSQGRTEAFF. The CDR3 coding sequence is TGTGCCAGCAGCTCACAGGGGAGGACTGAAGCTTTCTTT.

The chain couples TRBV29-1 to TRBJ2-1, with TRBD1 matching over 7 bases. CDR1 and CDR2 (germline): SQVTM, ANQGSEA. The V segment lost 3 bases and the J segment 5 bases; nucleotides outside the gene matches: 4. This CDR3 comprises 13 residues. The CDR3: CSVDEGADNEQFF. CDR3 DNA: TGCAGCGTTGACGAGGGGGCGGACAATGAGCAGTTCTTC.

The chain has TRBV28 and TRBJ1-1; TRBD1 aligns across 7 bases. Germline loops: CDR1 MDHEN, CDR2 SYDVKM. V was pared by 10 bases and J by 0 bases, with 5 bases of the junction left unmatched. This CDR3 is built from 13 residues. The CDR3 here is CATIDRVNTEAFF. In nucleotides, the CDR3 is TGTGCCACCATAGACAGGGTGAACACTGAAGCTTTCTTT.

This chain links TRBV7-2 with TRBJ2-5; a possible D gene is TRBD1 (5 bases). Germline V lookup: CDR1 SGHTA, CDR2 FQGNSA. The CDR3 covers 15 residues. V was shortened by 6 bases and J by 5 bases, with 19 bases between the two germline ends. The CDR3 is CASRKGRTPRETQYF. As DNA, the CDR3 is TGTGCCAGCAGAAAGGGGCGGACCCCTAGGGAGACCCAGTACTTC.

This clone was counted ten times or more. The chain uses TRBV6-1 and TRBJ2-1; D remains ambiguous. V was trimmed by 1 base and J by 4 bases, leaving 20 bases between them. The germline CDR1 and CDR2 sequences are MNHNS and SASEGT. This CDR3 is built from 18 residues. The chain's CDR3 is CASSEGASSLSGYNEQFF. DNA of the CDR3: TGTGCCAGCAGTGAAGGGGCCAGCTCCCTGTCTGGATACAATGAGCAGTTCTTC.

The chain joins TRBV18 to TRBJ1-3; 7 positions agree with TRBD1. The germline V gene has CDR1 KGHSH and CDR2 LQKENI. The CDR3 runs to 18 residues. Trimming cost V 3 bases and J 0 bases; bases outside gene matches: 11. CDR3 sequence reads: CASSPTGTANLSGNTIYF. The CDR3 DNA reads TGTGCCAGCTCACCTACCGGGACAGCCAATCTCTCTGGAAACACCATATATTTT. Looking up the rest from reference TRBV18 and TRBJ1-3 gives the full variable domain: NAGVMQNPRHLVRRRGQEARLRCSPMKGHSHVYWYRQLPEEGLKFMVYLQKENIIDESGMPKERFSAEFPKEGPSILRIQQVVRGDSAAYFCASSPTGTANLSGNTIYFGEGSWLTVV.